This T cell receptor (beta chain) was identified in a study of CD8+ T cells in alopecia areata. The germline V gene has CDR1 LGHNA and CDR2 YNFKEQ. The CDR3 covers 13 residues. Reverse transcription of extracted RNA yielded cDNA, which provided the sequencing template. Generated by immunoSEQ multiplex PCR, the TCRdb table keeps only in-frame clones and is missing some. Of almost 250,000 clones in the sample, roughly two thirds were seen once. The sequencing here drew on CD4+ T cells sorted from blood, taken at week 0. The chain links TRBV4-2 to TRBJ2-5; D uncertain. The J call may be wrong; the DNA end is better matched by TRBJ2-7. This TCR came from a human donor with alopecia areata. The CDR3: CASSQEFSDEQYF. CDR3 nucleotides: TGTGCCAGCAGCCAAGAATTCAGCGACGAGCAGTACTTC.